One and the same sample provided the 28 T cell receptor beta chains below, sequenced in a study of tumor and adjacent non-tumor tissue in lung cancer listed by TCRdb under 2018. The library relied on multiplex PCR. The run used an Illumina HiSeq 2500. Following protocols modified from ARM-PCR, the researchers constructed TCRbeta libraries through three rounds of nested PCR with primers (Table S4). TCRdb handled the public reads itself, with Q25 trimming in fastp and clone calling in MiXCR, and kept productive beta chains. All rows with the same CDR3 protein become a single entry with the most common DNA and genes. The sample table contains tens of thousands of distinct CDR3 sequences; only one count was recorded for 80% to 85% of them. Of the sample, 10% to 15% is held by the ten largest clones. RNA was isolated from bulk unsorted tissue, and RNA quality was assessed with a NanoDrop ND-1000 and an Agilent 2100.

Input material: lung tumor tissue. The receptor set was obtained from a woman in her forties or fifties with non-small cell lung cancer.

A remark on this clonotype: Relative to the germline gene, one junction end is altered; a read error may explain this. The V gene is TRBV4-1, the J gene TRBJ2-3; a possible D gene is TRBD1 (5 bases). The germline gives CDR1 MGHRA, CDR2 YSYEKL. The length of the CDR3 is 15 residues. The CDR3 loop is CASSPGLSNTDTQYF. The CDR3 DNA is TGCGCTAGCAGCCCAGGGCTCTCTAACACAGATACGCAGTATTTT.

The chain recombines TRBV20-1 with TRBJ2-5; possible D gene TRBD1, 6 bases. The CDR3 loop spans 13 amino acids. Germline lookup yields CDR1 DFQATT and CDR2 SNEGSKA (reference sequence). CDR3 loop: CTVSTGNQETQYF. The CDR3 coding sequence is TGCACTGTATCAACAGGGAACCAAGAGACCCAGTACTTC.

This clonotype was picked up many times. The chain has TRBV4-1 and TRBJ2-7; the D gene is possibly TRBD2 (6 bases). The CDR3 runs 15 residues. Trimming took off 2 bases at V and 6 bases at J, with 17 bases between the two ends. The germline gives CDR1 MGHRA, CDR2 YSYEKL. CDR3 sequence (DNA): TGCGCCAGCAGCCAATTTACTAGCAGCATGGGCGAGCAGTACTTC. This sequence encodes CASSQFTSSMGEQYF.

With respect to this clonotype: Germline is not matched at one junction end, which may reflect a read error. The rearrangement links TRBV12-3 or TRBV12-4 to TRBJ1-5, with D possibly being TRBD1 (6 bases). The CDR3 length is 16 residues. Written as DNA, the CDR3 is TGTGTCAGCAGTACCCTCATCGGAAGGGGGAGTCAGCCCCAGCATTTT. Residues: CVSSTLIGRGSQPQHF.

This clonotype was counted a few times. Given a much more abundant clone one base away, this may be a read error. The rearrangement links TRBV28 to TRBJ2-1; possibly TRBD2 for D (6 bases). Trimming took off 0 bases at V and 6 bases at J, with 15 bases between the two ends. Germline-derived CDR1 and CDR2 are MDHEN and SYDVKM. This CDR3 has 16 residues. CDR3 coding DNA: TGTGCCAGCAGTTTATGCTGCGGACTAACAGGCAATGAGCAGTTCTTC. This translates into CASSLCCGLTGNEQFF.

As for this clonotype: Compared with germline, one end of the junction differs, possibly owing to a read error. CDR3 sequence reads: CASCFIAGEDNEQFF. The CDR3 DNA follows: TGTGCCAGTTGCTTTATAGCGGGAGAAGACAATGAGCAATTCTTC. This rearrangement joins TRBV11-2 to TRBJ2-1; TRBD2 agrees at 9 bases. The CDR3 is made up of 15 amino acids. Germline V gene lookup returns CDR1 SGHAT and CDR2 FQNNGV.

Worth noting for this clonotype: An end of the junction does not agree with germline; a read error may underlie this. V is TRBV14 and J is TRBJ2-7, with D possibly being TRBD1 (6 bases). The CDR3 is 17 amino acids. Per the germline V gene, CDR1 is SGHDN and CDR2 is FVKESK. The CDR3 sequence is CAISQDHRAENVYEQYF. The CDR3 nucleotides read TGTGCCATCAGCCAAGATCACAGGGCCGAAAATGTTTACGAGCAGTACTTC.

The chain recombines TRBV6-1 with TRBJ2-1; D is undetermined. V was pared by 9 bases and J by 8 bases, with 26 bases between. The CDR3 runs 16 residues. CDR1 and CDR2 (germline): MNHNS, SASEGT. The DNA of the CDR3 is TGTGCCAGTCAGAGCCTAACAGTGTCCTTTGTGGATGAGCAGTTCTTC. It yields the protein CASQSLTVSFVDEQFF.

With regard to this clonotype: The germline gene is not matched at one end of the junction; a read error may be the cause. The chain couples TRBV20-1 to TRBJ2-3, with 9 bases identical to TRBD2. This CDR3 has 15 residues. Germline values: CDR1 DFQATT, CDR2 SNEGSKA (reference sequence). CDR3 coding DNA: TGCAGTGCTAGAGATCTAGCGGGGAGCACAAATACGCAATATTTT. It is translated as CSARDLAGSTNTQYF.

This clonotype was picked up one time. The conserved final phenylalanine or tryptophan is absent from the CDR3, which likely points to a read error. V is TRBV5-5 and J is TRBJ1-1; TRBD1 aligns across 10 bases. Per germline, CDR1 SGHKS and CDR2 YYEKEE (reference sequence). The CDR3 has 14 amino acids. With 6 bases clipped from V and 6 bases from J, the junction kept 8 bases outside the gene matches. CDR3 amino acids: CASNGRDRGAEAFL. The CDR3 DNA follows: TGTGCCAGCAACGGAAGGGACAGGGGAGCTGAAGCTTTCCTT.

As to this clonotype: One end of the junction fails to match germline, which may point to a read error. The chain is built from TRBV4-2 and TRBJ1-4; TRBD1 agrees at 8 bases. CDR3 length: 15 amino acids. The germline V gene has CDR1 LGHNA and CDR2 YNFKEQ. The CDR3 nucleotides read TGTGCCAGCGGCCAAGTCCAGGGGGCCGGCGAAAAACTGTTTTTC. Translation: CASGQVQGAGEKLFF.

As regards this clonotype: A read error may account for a junction end that differs from germline. The chain is built from TRBV6-6 and TRBJ1-2; D gene ambiguous. Germline V CDR1 and CDR2: MNHNY, SVGAGI (reference sequence). This CDR3 has 11 residues. The CDR3 DNA reads TGTGCCAGCAGTCTAAGCTATGGCTCCACCTTC. This codes for CASSLSYGSTF.

As DNA, the CDR3 is TGCAGTGCTAGAATGGGGACAGTCCAAGAGACCCAGTACTTC. Protein product: CSARMGTVQETQYF. This sequence joins TRBV20-1 and TRBJ2-5, with TRBD1 identical over 7 bases. Germline V gene lookup returns CDR1 DFQATT and CDR2 SNEGSKA (reference sequence). V trimming: 2 bases; J trimming: 1 base; junction bases outside the gene matches: 4. This CDR3 is built from 14 residues.

The chain recombines TRBV6-1 with TRBJ2-3; D perhaps matches TRBD2 (6 bases). The ends were cut back, 4 bases at V and 8 bases at J, with 16 bases in the middle. There are 14 residues in the CDR3. Per germline, CDR1 MNHNS and CDR2 SASEGT. CDR3 bases: TGTGCCAGCAGTGGGACTAACGGGAGAGGTACGCAGTATTTT. The encoded protein is CASSGTNGRGTQYF.

Regarding this clonotype: Here the CDR3 omits its conserved ending phenylalanine or tryptophan, so a read error is the likely source. The chain links TRBV29-1 to TRBJ2-6, with D unresolved. CDR1 SQVTM and CDR2 ANQGSEA come from the germline V gene. CDR3 size: 15 residues. The DNA for the CDR3 is TGCAGCGTTGCTGCAGCGAGCTCTGGTGCCAACGTCCTGACTGTC. Translation: CSVAAASSGANVLTV.

Many counts were recorded for this clonotype. The genes are TRBV28 and TRBJ1-4; weak D call: TRBD1 (6 bases). Germline V gives CDR1 MDHEN, CDR2 SYDVKM. V was shortened by 5 bases and J by 1 base, with 29 bases between the two germline ends. This CDR3 region has 21 residues. The chain's CDR3 is CASSTRYNRVVGWVTNEKLFF. CDR3 DNA sequence: TGTGCCAGCAGTACTCGATACAACAGGGTGGTTGGTTGGGTAACTAATGAAAAACTGTTTTTT. Together with reference TRBV28 and TRBJ1-4, the CDR3 gives the full variable domain: DVKVTQSSRYLVKRTGEKVFLECVQDMDHENMFWYRQDPGLGLRLIYFSYDVKMKEKGDIPEGYSVSREKKERFSLILESASTNQTSMYLCASSTRYNRVVGWVTNEKLFFGSGTQLSVL.

As concerns this clonotype: The junction shows a germline mismatch at one end, possibly a read error. This sequence joins TRBV6-1 and TRBJ2-7; D tentatively fits TRBD1 or TRBD2 (5 bases each). The germline gives CDR1 MNHNS, CDR2 SASEGT. This CDR3 is built from 15 residues. The CDR3 bases are TGTGCCTGCAGTGCCCGGGACCCCATCCACTACGAGCAGCACTTC. As protein: CACSARDPIHYEQHF.

Concerning this clonotype itself: The final CDR3 position lacks the conserved phenylalanine or tryptophan, pointing to a likely read error. This chain connects TRBV12-3 or TRBV12-4 to TRBJ2-5, with D possibly TRBD2 on 5 matching bases. This CDR3 has 14 residues. Deletions cut 6 bases from V and 1 base from J, with 12 bases between. In DNA, the CDR3 is TGTGCCAGCAGCTTACCGGACTCCCAAGAGACCCAGTACATC. Amino acid sequence: CASSLPDSQETQYI.

The sample holds one count of this clonotype. Mismatch with germline at one junction end may stem from a read error. The rearrangement links TRBV11-2 to TRBJ2-5, with 9 bases identical to TRBD2. The germline V gene encodes CDR1 SGHAT and CDR2 FQNNGV. The CDR3 length is 14 residues. CDR3 amino acids: CAISFAGGPETQYF. The CDR3 coding sequence is TGTGCCATCAGCTTCGCGGGAGGGCCAGAGACTCAGTACTTC. The full variable domain, completed using reference TRBV11-2 and TRBJ2-5, is EAGVAQSPRYKIIEKRQSVAFWCNPISGHATLYWYQQILGQGPKLLIQFQNNGVVDDSQLPKDRFSAERLKGVDSTLKIQPAKLEDSAVYLCAISFAGGPETQYFGPGTRLLVL.

Worth noting for this clonotype: This CDR3 fails to terminate in the conserved phenylalanine or tryptophan, so it likely reflects a read error. Because the CDR3's place on the DNA is in doubt, the DNA is left out and the CDR3 is given as listed by TCRdb. The V gene is TRBV11-3, the J gene TRBJ2-1. The germline CDR1 and CDR2 sequences are SGHNT and YENEEA. The CDR3 spans 15 amino acids, including both terminal residues. The CDR3 sequence: CASSLETRSYNEEFY.

This chain uses TRBV11-1 with TRBJ2-7; D is unclear. V gave up 5 bases and J gave up 7 bases, with 18 bases separating them. Germline CDR1 and CDR2: SGHAT and FQDESV (reference sequence). This CDR3 contains 14 residues. The CDR3 DNA sequence: TGTGCCAGCAGCCGACTTGTGGGATTCTATGAGCAGTACTTC. The encoded protein is CASSRLVGFYEQYF. Full variable domain (missing parts from reference TRBV11-1 and TRBJ2-7): EAEVAQSPRYKITEKSQAVAFWCDPISGHATLYWYRQILGQGPELLVQFQDESVVDDSQLPKDRFSAERLKGVDSTLKIQPAELGDSAMYLCASSRLVGFYEQYFGPGTRLTVT.

This chain links TRBV6-1 with TRBJ2-7; D is possibly TRBD2 (5 bases). This CDR3 has 14 residues. Trimming took 5 bases from V and 4 from J, leaving 15 bases between them. CDR1 MNHNS and CDR2 SASEGT come from the germline V gene. DNA for the CDR3: TGTGCCAGCAGTTACCGGGATCGACTATACGAGCAGTACTTC. Translating it yields CASSYRDRLYEQYF.

Comment on this clonotype: An end of the junction does not agree with germline; a read error may underlie this. The gene calls are TRBV6-7 and TRBJ2-1; TRBD2 matches at 13 bases. TRBV6-7 has ORF status, its function being uncertain. The length of the CDR3 is 15 residues. The CDR3 reads CASSSRTSGRDEQFF. CDR3 nucleotides: TGTGCCAGCAGTTCTAGGACTAGCGGGAGAGATGAACAGTTCTTC.

The rearrangement uses TRBV29-1 and TRBJ2-1; 11 nucleotides agree with TRBD2. V shed 5 bases and J 9 bases; nucleotides not matched to a gene: 15. Germline V gene sequence: CDR1 SQVTM, CDR2 ANQGSEA. The CDR3 consists of 16 residues. CDR3 coding DNA: TGCAGCGTTCAAACTAGCGGGAGTTACCGGAGGGTTGAGCAGTTCTTC. This encodes CSVQTSGSYRRVEQFF.

Notes on this clonotype: An end of the junction differs from the germline gene, which may be a read error. The chain is built from TRBV4-2 and TRBJ2-7; D possibly uses TRBD1 or TRBD2 (5 bases each). There are 15 residues in the CDR3. Germline V gene lookup returns CDR1 LGHNA and CDR2 YNFKEQ. Here the CDR3 reads CVSSHEHGAGYEQYF. CDR3 coding DNA: TGTGTCAGCAGCCATGAACACGGGGCTGGTTACGAGCAGTACTTC.

About this clonotype: No conserved phenylalanine or tryptophan ends this CDR3, so it is likely a read error. Because the CDR3's place on the DNA is in doubt, the DNA is left out and the CDR3 is given as listed by TCRdb. The CDR3 protein is CFAGEGNQPRHI. The chain is built from TRBV29-1 and TRBJ1-5; TRBD1 reflects the table's D call only, with no check against the DNA. Germline-derived CDR1 and CDR2 are SQVTM and ANQGSEA. 12 amino acids form the CDR3, both terminal residues included.

In regard to this clonotype: The junction differs from germline at one of its ends, possibly a read error. The chain couples TRBV29-1 to TRBJ1-2; possibly TRBD1 for D (5 bases). The CDR3 runs 14 residues. Germline V lookup: CDR1 SQVTM, CDR2 ANQGSEA. The CDR3, as DNA: TGCAACGTTGGCCCCGTGGGGACCGTCGATGGCTACACCTTC. Translated: CNVGPVGTVDGYTF.

The chain links TRBV6-1 to TRBJ1-4; D remains unclear. Germline values: CDR1 MNHNS, CDR2 SASEGT. The CDR3 loop spans 16 amino acids. Trimming removed 6 bases at V and 0 bases at J, with 14 bases between. The CDR3 reads CASSVPWIPTNEKLFF. Here the CDR3 DNA reads TGTGCCAGCAGCGTCCCCTGGATCCCAACTAATGAAAAACTGTTTTTT.